The T cell receptor beta chain under discussion was sequenced for a study of shared clonotypes between healthy human individuals. Among the donors, all were Caucasian adults who lived in Nashville, Tennessee. Deletions cut 0 bases from V and 3 bases from J, with 9 bases between. The CDR3 is 14 amino acids. Germline V CDR1 and CDR2: SGDLS, YYNGEE. Replicate PCRs from sorted subsets contained around 190 ng DNA, which is tens of thousands of T cell genomes. Clones were read by immunoSEQ multiplex PCR, and TCRdb kept only the in-frame ones, dropping some. The sample lists about 2.4 million clones; over 85% were seen once.

The chain joins TRBV9 to TRBJ1-1; D not certain. Sequenced: naive CD4+ T cells sorted from blood. Subset described: CD45RA+ positively selected. The TCR comes from a young man in good health. As DNA, the CDR3 is TGTGCCAGCAGCGTAGCCCTCTTAGACACTGAAGCTTTCTTT. This sequence encodes CASSVALLDTEAFF. The variable domain in full, completed from reference TRBV9 and TRBJ1-1, reads DSGVTQTPKHLITATGQRVTLRCSPRSGDLSVYWYQQSLDQGLQFLIQYYNGEERAKGNILERFSAQQFPDLHSELNLSSLELGDSALYFCASSVALLDTEAFFGQGTRLTVV.